The 7 T cell receptor beta chains presented below share a single source sample, sequenced in a study of blood T cells in healthy people across ages. The use of a sample-barcoded 5' primer and a J-beta primer mix characterized a second PCR of roughly 6 to 11 cycles. In TCRdb, the 5' RACE reads were re-called with MiXCR into one record per CDR3 protein. The table records about 720,000 distinct CDR3 sequences, about a fifth of them present only once. The sequencing input was blood. All receptors derive from a man aged 65 to 79 in good health.

This clonotype was counted many times. The rearrangement links TRBV29-1 to TRBJ1-2; D possibly corresponds to TRBD1 (5 bases). Deletions cut 5 bases from V and 2 bases from J, with 9 bases between. This CDR3 has 12 residues. CDR1 SQVTM and CDR2 ANQGSEA come from the germline V gene. The CDR3 DNA reads as TGCAGCGTTTCTGGGGGGAACTATGGCTACACCTTC. Its translation is CSVSGGNYGYTF.

V and J are TRBV20-1 and TRBJ2-5; no clear D gene. The CDR3 is made up of 14 amino acids. Germline CDR1 and CDR2: DFQATT and SNEGSKA (reference sequence). V gave up 0 bases and J gave up 1 base, with 9 bases separating them. The CDR3 sequence: CSARDARVQETQYF. The CDR3 DNA reads as TGCAGTGCTAGAGACGCCCGGGTCCAAGAGACCCAGTACTTC.

This clonotype was seen more than once but under ten times. J is TRBJ2-4 and V is TRBV12-3 or TRBV12-4, with 11 bases aligning to TRBD2. With 5 bases clipped from V and 4 bases from J, the junction kept 10 bases outside the gene matches. CDR3 size: 17 residues. The CDR3 DNA reads TGTGCCAGCAGTCCCCTGGGGCTAGCGGGAGGAAAAAACATTCAGTACTTC. Encoded protein: CASSPLGLAGGKNIQYF.

CDR3 nucleotide sequence: TGTGCCAGCAGCGGCCAGATTAACTATGGCTACACCTTC. Its protein product is CASSGQINYGYTF. The rearrangement uses TRBV7-2 and TRBJ1-2; D is uncertain. Trimming left V 5 bases short and J 1 base short, with 8 bases between. This CDR3 has 13 residues. CDR1 is SGHTA, CDR2 FQGNSA, per germline.

This clonotype has ten or more counts. The chain combines TRBV12-3 or TRBV12-4 with TRBJ1-6; 7 nucleotides align to TRBD1. Trimming at V came to 4 bases and at J to 7 bases, leaving 4 bases not matched to a gene. The CDR3 has 14 residues. CDR3 DNA: TGTGCCAGCAGTTCGACAGGGAACAATTCACCCCTCCACTTT. It specifies CASSSTGNNSPLHF.

The chain couples TRBV29-1 to TRBJ2-5; TRBD2 agrees at 10 bases. The end of the DNA fits TRBJ2-1 better, so the J call may be wrong. Germline loops: CDR1 SQVTM, CDR2 ANQGSEA. The CDR3 consists of 14 residues. The CDR3 spells CSALLAGFNNEQFF. The CDR3 coding sequence is TGCAGCGCCTTACTAGCGGGGTTCAACAATGAGCAGTTCTTC.

In its sample, this clonotype was seen a few times. V is TRBV29-1 and J is TRBJ1-2, with D perhaps matching TRBD1 (6 bases). This CDR3 is built from 12 residues. The ends were cut back, 5 bases at V and 4 bases at J, with 11 bases in the middle. The V gene's germline CDR1 is SQVTM and CDR2 ANQGSEA. The chain's CDR3 is CSVIAGAYGYTF. CDR3 in DNA: TGCAGCGTTATTGCGGGGGCCTATGGCTACACCTTC.